A single sample gave rise to the 28 T cell receptor beta chains below, sequenced in a study of breast tumors, draining lymph nodes, adjacent tissues. Breast cancer patients provided tissue from their axillary draining lymph nodes. TCRdb used MiXCR to reprocess the multiplex PCR reads, holding one entry per CDR3 protein. The table has over 200,000 distinct CDR3 sequences, nearly 35% seen once. Sequenced input: axillary lymph node tissue. These receptors came from a female donor with breast cancer. Some clones in this sample may be carry-over from other donors' samples.

The chain uses TRBV3-1 and TRBJ1-2; D gene ambiguous. Trimming pared 1 base from V and 8 bases from J, leaving 8 bases between. Germline CDR1 reads LGHDT; CDR2 reads YNNKEL (reference sequence). CDR3 length: 12 amino acids. CDR3 loop: CASSQGASGYTF. Here the CDR3 DNA reads TGTGCCAGCAGCCAAGGGGCTAGCGGCTACACCTTC.

The chain is built from TRBV10-3 and TRBJ2-5; TRBD2 matches at 12 bases. Germline values: CDR1 ENHRY, CDR2 SYGVKD. The J segment lost 5 bases and the V segment lost 1 base, leaving 8 bases of the junction unmatched. There are 17 residues in the CDR3. The CDR3 coding sequence is TGTGCCATCAGTGAGTGGACGACTAGCGGGAGAAGTGAGACCCAGTACTTC. Encoded protein: CAISEWTTSGRSETQYF.

Remarks on this clonotype: A much larger clone is a single base away; this may be a read error. The CDR3 DNA reads as TGCCGCGTACTTGGGGCCCTAAAAGACTCTGGGGCCAACGTCCTGACTTTC. This codes for CRVLGALKDSGANVLTF. The chain carries TRBV29-1 and TRBJ2-6, with D perhaps TRBD1 (5 bases). The CDR3 is 17 amino acids. The germline V gene has CDR1 SQVTM and CDR2 ANQGSEA.

This clonotype was observed many times. J is TRBJ1-5 and V is TRBV20-1, with unresolved D. Trimming pared 4 bases from V and 3 bases from J, leaving 7 bases between. The CDR3 sequence is 12 residues long. The germline V gene encodes CDR1 DFQATT and CDR2 SNEGSKA (reference sequence). The CDR3 DNA follows: TGCAGTGCTATAGGCCACAATCAGCCCCAGCATTTT. Protein sequence: CSAIGHNQPQHF.

Many counts were recorded for this clonotype. This chain joins TRBV4-3 and TRBJ1-6, with no clear D. The germline V gene has CDR1 LGHNA and CDR2 YSLEER. This CDR3 contains 15 residues. V lost 5 bases and J lost 9, with 17 bases in between. The CDR3 sequence: CASSADGGRRSPLHF. Written as DNA, the CDR3 is TGCGCCAGCAGCGCAGATGGAGGGAGGCGTTCACCCCTCCACTTT.

The rearrangement uses TRBV18 and TRBJ2-3; D unclear. Trimming stripped 1 base from V and 3 bases from J, with 14 bases between. The V gene's germline CDR1 is KGHSH and CDR2 LQKENI. This CDR3 contains 16 residues. The CDR3 is CASSPLVVGRTDTQYF. CDR3 bases: TGTGCCAGCTCACCACTTGTTGTTGGACGGACAGATACGCAGTATTTT.

This clonotype was recorded many times. This chain joins TRBV5-1 and TRBJ1-4; TRBD1 is a possible D gene (6 bases). Trimming took 0 bases from V and 7 from J, leaving 13 bases between them. CDR3 length equals 15 residues. Germline values: CDR1 SGHRS, CDR2 YFSETQ. In nucleotides, the CDR3 is TGCGCCAGCAGCTTGGCCACGGGACAAGTTGAAAAACTGTTTTTT. Translation: CASSLATGQVEKLFF.

This clonotype has a count of ten or more. The chain uses TRBV18 and TRBJ2-2; TRBD2 might be the D (6 bases). Germline V gene sequence: CDR1 KGHSH, CDR2 LQKENI. The CDR3 length is 14 residues. V dropped 2 bases and J dropped 7 bases, with 11 bases sitting between them. CDR3 protein: CASSPGTGHGELFF. CDR3 DNA: TGTGCCAGCTCACCAGGGACTGGGCACGGGGAGCTGTTTTTT. Full variable domain (remainder filled in from reference TRBV18 and TRBJ2-2): NAGVMQNPRHLVRRRGQEARLRCSPMKGHSHVYWYRQLPEEGLKFMVYLQKENIIDESGMPKERFSAEFPKEGPSILRIQQVVRGDSAAYFCASSPGTGHGELFFGEGSRLTVL.

In regard to this clonotype: A much larger clone differs from this one at a single base, so this may be a read error. The chain combines TRBV20-1 with TRBJ2-7; TRBD1 might be the D (6 bases). Per the germline V gene, CDR1 is DFQATT and CDR2 is SNEGSKA (reference sequence). CDR3 length: 14 residues. The V gene lost 1 base and the J gene lost 6 bases, with 16 bases spanning the gap. CDR3 nucleotides: TGCAGTGCTAGAGCCTTTGGCAGGGGCGCCGAGCAGTACTTC. It yields the protein CSARAFGRGAEQYF.

The chain has TRBV20-1 and TRBJ1-5; 8 bases map to TRBD1. Germline assignment: CDR1 DFQATT and CDR2 SNEGSKA (reference sequence). This CDR3 region has 11 residues. V lost 2 bases to trimming and J lost 14 bases; unmatched junction nucleotides: 5. The CDR3 protein is CSARQGAREHF. In nucleotides, the CDR3 is TGCAGTGCTAGACAGGGGGCGCGGGAGCATTTT.

This clonotype was detected ten times or more. V gene TRBV7-2 combines with J gene TRBJ2-2, with D tentatively TRBD1 (6 bases). Germline V gives CDR1 SGHTA, CDR2 FQGNSA. Trimming left V 2 bases short and J 7 bases short, with 14 bases between. CDR3 length equals 15 residues. CDR3 in amino acids: CASSLPGVVNGELFF. CDR3 sequence (DNA): TGTGCCAGCAGCTTACCAGGGGTGGTTAACGGGGAGCTGTTTTTT.

CDR3 protein: CASSLGGRDIGQPQHF. CDR3 coding DNA: TGTGCCAGCAGCTTAGGGGGCAGGGACATTGGGCAGCCCCAGCATTTT. The chain joins TRBV7-6 to TRBJ1-5; D is possibly TRBD1 (6 bases). The germline V gene encodes CDR1 SGHVS and CDR2 FNYEAQ. Trimming took off 1 base at V and 7 bases at J, with 17 bases between the two ends. This CDR3 spans 16 amino acids.

This clonotype was counted at least ten times. V usage is TRBV5-5 and J usage is TRBJ2-5; 10 bases line up with TRBD1. The V gene end was trimmed by 4 bases and the J gene end by 5 bases; junction bases not matched to a gene: 8. Looked up from germline, CDR1 is SGHKS and CDR2 is YYEKEE (reference sequence). The CDR3 is made up of 15 amino acids. This CDR3 is CASSAGQGKSETQYF. CDR3 bases: TGTGCCAGCAGCGCGGGACAGGGGAAGAGCGAGACCCAGTACTTC. The full variable domain, completed using reference TRBV5-5 and TRBJ2-5, is DAGVTQSPTHLIKTRGQQVTLRCSPISGHKSVSWYQQVLGQGPQFIFQYYEKEERGRGNFPDRFSARQFPNYSSELNVNALLLGDSALYLCASSAGQGKSETQYFGPGTRLLVL.

The genes are TRBV20-1 and TRBJ2-4; 7 bases match TRBD2. The trim removed 1 base at V and 5 bases at J, leaving 5 bases unmatched. The CDR3 totals 14 residues. Germline V gives CDR1 DFQATT, CDR2 SNEGSKA (reference sequence). For the CDR3, the DNA is TGCAGTGCTAGAGTCCGGCTAGCGGAAAACATTCAGTACTTC. Protein product: CSARVRLAENIQYF.

The chain carries TRBV24-1 and TRBJ2-2; D call uncertain. Per germline, CDR1 KGHDR and CDR2 SFDVKD. This CDR3 is built from 16 residues. V lost 5 bases, J lost 0 bases, and 12 bases lay in between. In DNA, the CDR3 is TGTGCCACCAGTGCTATCCGCTCAGCGAACACCGGGGAGCTGTTTTTT. Amino acids: CATSAIRSANTGELFF.

The chain joins TRBV5-1 to TRBJ2-5; D might be TRBD2 (7 bases). Germline CDR1 and CDR2: SGHRS and YFSETQ. This CDR3 comprises 14 residues. V shed 2 bases and J shed 5 bases, with 13 bases lying between them. The CDR3 is CASSLGGGMETQYF. The CDR3 DNA sequence: TGCGCCAGCAGCTTAGGGGGGGGGATGGAGACCCAGTACTTC. The entire variable domain, with the rest obtained from reference TRBV5-1 and TRBJ2-5, is as follows: KAGVTQTPRYLIKTRGQQVTLSCSPISGHRSVSWYQQTPGQGLQFLFEYFSETQRNKGNFPGRFSGRQFSNSRSEMNVSTLELGDSALYLCASSLGGGMETQYFGPGTRLLVL.

This clonotype was seen many times. The chain has TRBV7-8 and TRBJ2-3; maybe TRBD1 (6 bases). CDR3 length: 13 amino acids. V was clipped by 6 bases and J by 6 bases, with 13 bases between them. Germline loops: CDR1 SGHVS, CDR2 FQNEAQ. The CDR3 DNA follows: TGTGCCAGCAGGACCACGCAGGGGGATACGCAGTATTTT. This gives the protein CASRTTQGDTQYF.

In this sample, this clonotype turned up many times. V gene TRBV9 combines with J gene TRBJ1-3; weak D call: TRBD1 (6 bases). The length of the CDR3 is 19 residues. The germline V gene has CDR1 SGDLS and CDR2 YYNGEE. The V gene lost 0 bases and the J gene lost 0 bases, with 19 bases spanning the gap. The DNA of the CDR3 is TGTGCCAGCAGCGTAGGGCTCCTGGGGGCAGGGAGCTCTGGAAACACCATATATTTT. Protein product: CASSVGLLGAGSSGNTIYF.

As regards this clonotype: The DNA is omitted, as the CDR3 cannot be located on it reliably, and the CDR3 follows TCRdb's listing. The V and J genes are TRBV7-5 and TRBJ1-5; the table assigns TRBD1, which was not confirmed against the DNA. TRBV7-5 corresponds to a pseudogene. The CDR3 numbers 17 amino acids, ends counted. CDR3 sequence: CTSVPEVRTVSNQPQHF.

In the case of this clonotype: This could be a read error, since a much larger clone is one nucleotide away. Since the CDR3 does not end with the conserved phenylalanine or tryptophan, this likely comes from a read error. The chain joins TRBV4-3 to TRBJ1-4; D is uncertain. Germline V gene data show CDR1 as LGHNA and CDR2 as YSLEER. With 4 bases removed from V and 1 base from J, the gap between germline ends came to 10 bases. CDR3 length equals 15 residues. DNA for the CDR3: TGCGCCAGCAGCCCGATGGATGGAACTAATGAAAAACTGTTTCTT. Protein product: CASSPMDGTNEKLFL.

The V call is TRBV19, the J call TRBJ1-1; the D gene is possibly TRBD1 (6 bases). Germline V gene sequence: CDR1 LNHDA, CDR2 SQIVND (reference sequence). V was shortened by 6 bases and J by 2 bases, with 22 bases between the two germline ends. This CDR3 region has 17 residues. Here the CDR3 reads CASSRLWDTLGNTEAFF. DNA of the CDR3: TGTGCCAGTAGCCGTCTTTGGGACACTCTCGGAAACACTGAAGCTTTCTTT.

The chain carries TRBV24-1 and TRBJ1-3, with a possible D match to TRBD1 (5 bases). This CDR3 contains 14 residues. V was cut by 9 bases and J by 0 bases, with 11 bases left in between. Germline-derived CDR1 and CDR2 are KGHDR and SFDVKD. This CDR3 is CATVRDYSGNTIYF. CDR3 bases: TGTGCCACCGTCCGGGACTACTCTGGAAACACCATATATTTT.

This clonotype was recorded at least ten times. This sequence joins TRBV20-1 and TRBJ2-7; TRBD1 matches 12 bases. The CDR3 runs 16 residues. Germline CDR1 and CDR2: DFQATT and SNEGSKA (reference sequence). Trimming removed 6 bases from V and 5 bases from J; junction bases left unmatched: 14. CDR3 sequence reads: CSALSRDRGQGDEQYF. DNA for the CDR3: TGCAGTGCCTTATCCCGGGACAGGGGGCAAGGGGACGAGCAGTACTTC.

The V and J genes are TRBV5-1 and TRBJ2-5; unclear D gene. Trimming took 0 bases from V and 2 from J, leaving 11 bases between them. Looked up from germline, CDR1 is SGHRS and CDR2 is YFSETQ. The CDR3 length is 15 residues. The CDR3 region is CASSLGQLIQETQYF. CDR3 nucleotides: TGCGCCAGCAGCTTGGGTCAGCTTATTCAAGAGACCCAGTACTTC. Full variable domain (outside the CDR3, taken from reference TRBV5-1 and TRBJ2-5): KAGVTQTPRYLIKTRGQQVTLSCSPISGHRSVSWYQQTPGQGLQFLFEYFSETQRNKGNFPGRFSGRQFSNSRSEMNVSTLELGDSALYLCASSLGQLIQETQYFGPGTRLLVL.

In the case of this clonotype: A much more abundant neighbour one base away suggests this may be a read error. This CDR3 is CSAWDARGNTEQFF. CDR3 in DNA: TGCAGTGCCTGGGACGCCAGGGGAAACACTGAGCAGTTCTTC. The chain has TRBV20-1 and TRBJ2-1, with D possibly TRBD1 on 6 matching bases. In germline, CDR1 is DFQATT, CDR2 SNEGSKA (reference sequence). Between the trimmed V and J ends, which lost 6 bases and 9 bases, there was a span of 21 bases. The CDR3 loop spans 14 amino acids.

V gene TRBV9 combines with J gene TRBJ1-1; D is unresolved. The V gene lost 4 bases and the J gene lost 0 bases, with 13 bases spanning the gap. Germline CDR1 is SGDLS and CDR2 is YYNGEE. The CDR3 length is 15 residues. The CDR3 DNA reads as TGTGCCAGCAGCTCCGACCAGTTCATGAACACTGAAGCTTTCTTT. As protein: CASSSDQFMNTEAFF.

This clonotype was observed a few times. The rearrangement uses TRBV24-1 and TRBJ2-2; 7 bases are a match to TRBD2. Trimming removed 11 bases from V and 0 bases from J; junction bases left unmatched: 11. This CDR3 comprises 16 residues. Germline V lookup: CDR1 KGHDR, CDR2 SFDVKD. Here the CDR3 reads CASSSPLAANTGELFF. The CDR3 coding sequence is TGTGCCAGCTCGTCCCCTCTAGCGGCGAACACCGGGGAGCTGTTTTTT.

This clonotype was recorded at least ten times. The chain is built from TRBV11-2 and TRBJ2-2; no clear D gene. Trimming removed 5 bases from V and 0 bases from J, with 7 bases in between. There are 14 residues in the CDR3. Germline V lookup: CDR1 SGHAT, CDR2 FQNNGV. CDR3: CASSPNPNTGELFF. DNA for the CDR3: TGTGCCAGCAGCCCCAACCCGAACACCGGGGAGCTGTTTTTT.